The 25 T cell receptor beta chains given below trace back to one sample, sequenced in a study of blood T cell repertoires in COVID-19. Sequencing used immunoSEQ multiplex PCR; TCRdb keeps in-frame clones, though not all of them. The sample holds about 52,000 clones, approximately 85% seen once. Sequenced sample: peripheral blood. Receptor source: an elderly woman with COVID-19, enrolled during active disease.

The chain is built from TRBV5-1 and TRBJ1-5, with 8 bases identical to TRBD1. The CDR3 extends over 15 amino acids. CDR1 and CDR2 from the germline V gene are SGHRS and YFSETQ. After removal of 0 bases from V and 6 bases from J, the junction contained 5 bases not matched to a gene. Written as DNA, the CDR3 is TGCGCCAGCAGCTTGGTGTCAGGGGGCGGTCAGCCCCAGCATTTT. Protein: CASSLVSGGGQPQHF.

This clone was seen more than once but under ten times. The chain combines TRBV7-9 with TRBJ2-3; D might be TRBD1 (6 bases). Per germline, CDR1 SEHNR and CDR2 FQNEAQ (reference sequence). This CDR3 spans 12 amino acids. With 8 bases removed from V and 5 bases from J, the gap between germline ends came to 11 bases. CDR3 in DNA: TGTGCCAGCGGTAGGGGGATAGATACGCAGTATTTT. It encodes CASGRGIDTQYF. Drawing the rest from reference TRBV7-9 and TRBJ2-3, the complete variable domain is DTGVSQNPRHKITKRGQNVTFRCDPISEHNRLYWYRQTLGQGPEFLTYFQNEAQLEKSRLLSDRFSAERPKGSFSTLEIQRTEQGDSAMYLCASGRGIDTQYFGPGTRLTVL.

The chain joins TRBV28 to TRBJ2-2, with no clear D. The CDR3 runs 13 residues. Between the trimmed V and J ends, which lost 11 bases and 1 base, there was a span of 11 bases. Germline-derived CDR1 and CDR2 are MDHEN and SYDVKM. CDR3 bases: TGTGCCTGCCTTGAGAGGAACACCGGGGAGCTGTTTTTT. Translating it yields CACLERNTGELFF.

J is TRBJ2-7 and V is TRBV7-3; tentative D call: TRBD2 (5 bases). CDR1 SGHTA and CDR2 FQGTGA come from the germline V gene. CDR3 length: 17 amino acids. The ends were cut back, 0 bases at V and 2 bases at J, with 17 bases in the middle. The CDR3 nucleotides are TGTGCCAGCAGCTTAACCCCCCATCTGGACGGGGCCTACGAGCAGTACTTC. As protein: CASSLTPHLDGAYEQYF.

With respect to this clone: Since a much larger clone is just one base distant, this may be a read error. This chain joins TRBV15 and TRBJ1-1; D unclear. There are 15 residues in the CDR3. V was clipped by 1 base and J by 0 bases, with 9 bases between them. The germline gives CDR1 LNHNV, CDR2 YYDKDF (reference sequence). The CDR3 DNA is TGTGCCACCAGCAGAGGTCGGGAACTGAACACTGAAGCTTTCTTT. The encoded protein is CATSRGRELNTEAFF.

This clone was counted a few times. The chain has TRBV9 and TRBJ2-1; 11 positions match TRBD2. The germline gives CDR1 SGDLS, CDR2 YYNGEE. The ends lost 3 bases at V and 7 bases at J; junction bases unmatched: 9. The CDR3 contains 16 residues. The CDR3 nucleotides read TGTGCCAGCAGCGCCGGTTGGGCTAGCGGGAGGAATGAGCAGTTCTTC. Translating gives CASSAGWASGRNEQFF.

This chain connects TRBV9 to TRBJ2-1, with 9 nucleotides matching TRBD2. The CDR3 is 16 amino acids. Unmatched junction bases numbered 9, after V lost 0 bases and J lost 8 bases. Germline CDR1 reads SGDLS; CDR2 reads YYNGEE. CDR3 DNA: TGTGCCAGCAGCGTAGGGGGAACTAGCGGGCGGCATGAGCAGTTCTTC. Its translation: CASSVGGTSGRHEQFF.

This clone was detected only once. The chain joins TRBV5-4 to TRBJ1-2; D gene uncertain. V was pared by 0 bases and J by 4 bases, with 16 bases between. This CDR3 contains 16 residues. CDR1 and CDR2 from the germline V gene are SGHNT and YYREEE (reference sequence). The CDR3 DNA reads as TGTGCCAGCAGCTTGGCCCTCCAGGCTGCCGGCTATGGCTACACCTTC. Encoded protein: CASSLALQAAGYGYTF.

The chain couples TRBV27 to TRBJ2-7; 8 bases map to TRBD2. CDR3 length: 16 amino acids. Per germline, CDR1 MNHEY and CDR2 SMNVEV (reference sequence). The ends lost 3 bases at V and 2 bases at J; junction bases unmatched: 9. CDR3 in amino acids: CASSFVLNGRAYEQYF. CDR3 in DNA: TGTGCCAGCAGTTTTGTTTTGAACGGGAGGGCCTACGAGCAGTACTTC.

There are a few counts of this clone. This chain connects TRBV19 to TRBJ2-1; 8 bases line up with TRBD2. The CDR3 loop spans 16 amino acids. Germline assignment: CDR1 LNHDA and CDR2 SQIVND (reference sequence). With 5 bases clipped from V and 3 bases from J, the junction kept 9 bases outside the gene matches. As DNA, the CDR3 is TGTGCCAGTAGTCCGGGGGGGAGCGGTCTCTACAATGAGCAGTTCTTC. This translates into CASSPGGSGLYNEQFF.

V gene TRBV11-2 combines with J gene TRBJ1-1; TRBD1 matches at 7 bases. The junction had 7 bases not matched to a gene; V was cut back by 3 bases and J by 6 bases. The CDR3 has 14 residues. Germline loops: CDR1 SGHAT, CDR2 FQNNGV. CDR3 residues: CASSFHRGRAEAFF. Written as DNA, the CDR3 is TGTGCCAGCAGCTTTCACAGGGGTAGGGCTGAAGCTTTCTTT.

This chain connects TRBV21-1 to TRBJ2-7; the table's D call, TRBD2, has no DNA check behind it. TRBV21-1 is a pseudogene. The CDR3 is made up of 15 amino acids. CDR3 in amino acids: CASSKGERDPREQYF. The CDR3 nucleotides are TGTGCCAGCAGCAAAGGGGAGCGGGACCCTCGGGAGCAGTACTTC.

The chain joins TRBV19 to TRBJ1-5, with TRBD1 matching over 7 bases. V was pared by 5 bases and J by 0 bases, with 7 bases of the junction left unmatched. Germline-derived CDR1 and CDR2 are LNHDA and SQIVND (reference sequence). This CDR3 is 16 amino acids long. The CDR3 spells CASSQSGTDSNQPQHF. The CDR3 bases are TGTGCCAGTAGTCAATCCGGGACAGATAGCAATCAGCCCCAGCATTTT.

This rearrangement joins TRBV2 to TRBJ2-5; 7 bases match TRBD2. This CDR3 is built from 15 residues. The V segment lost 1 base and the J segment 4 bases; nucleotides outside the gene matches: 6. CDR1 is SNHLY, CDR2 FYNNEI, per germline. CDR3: CASSEGGGSRETQYF. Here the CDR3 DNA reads TGTGCCAGCAGTGAAGGGGGCGGGAGCCGAGAGACCCAGTACTTC.

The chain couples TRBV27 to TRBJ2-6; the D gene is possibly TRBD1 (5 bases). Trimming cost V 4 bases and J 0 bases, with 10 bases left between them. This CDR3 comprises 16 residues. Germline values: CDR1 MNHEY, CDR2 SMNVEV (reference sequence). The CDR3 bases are TGTGCCAGCAGTTCGCAGGGCGCCTCTGGGGCCAACGTCCTGACTTTC. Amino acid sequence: CASSSQGASGANVLTF.

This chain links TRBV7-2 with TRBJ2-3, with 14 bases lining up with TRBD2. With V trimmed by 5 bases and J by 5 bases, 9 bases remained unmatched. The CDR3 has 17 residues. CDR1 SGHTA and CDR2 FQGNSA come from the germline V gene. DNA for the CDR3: TGTGCCAGCAGCCGGGGACTAGCGGGAGCTACTGGAGATACGCAGTATTTT. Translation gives CASSRGLAGATGDTQYF.

The CDR3: CASSEGRGTSYEQYF. The CDR3 nucleotides read TGTGCCAGCAGTGAAGGCAGGGGGACCTCCTACGAGCAGTACTTC. The chain recombines TRBV2 with TRBJ2-7; 7 nucleotides align to TRBD1. V lost 1 base and J lost 0; bases outside the gene matches: 3. The CDR3 has 15 residues. Germline CDR1 and CDR2: SNHLY and FYNNEI.

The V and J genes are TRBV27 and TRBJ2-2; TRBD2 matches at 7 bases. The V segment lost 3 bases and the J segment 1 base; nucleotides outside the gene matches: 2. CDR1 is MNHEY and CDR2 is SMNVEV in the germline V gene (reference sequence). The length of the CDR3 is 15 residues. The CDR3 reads CASSFGGRNTGELFF. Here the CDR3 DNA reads TGTGCCAGCAGTTTTGGCGGGAGGAACACCGGGGAGCTGTTTTTT.

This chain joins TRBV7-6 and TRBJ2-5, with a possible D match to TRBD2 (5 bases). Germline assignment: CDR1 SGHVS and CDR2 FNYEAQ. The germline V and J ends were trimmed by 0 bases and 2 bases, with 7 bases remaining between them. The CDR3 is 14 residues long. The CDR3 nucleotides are TGTGCCAGCAGCTTAGCAGGGAGTCAAGAGACCCAGTACTTC. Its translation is CASSLAGSQETQYF. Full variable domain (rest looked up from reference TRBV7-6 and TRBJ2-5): GAGVSQSPRYKVTKRGQDVALRCDPISGHVSLYWYRQALGQGPEFLTYFNYEAQQDKSGLPNDRFSAERPEGSISTLTIQRTEQRDSAMYRCASSLAGSQETQYFGPGTRLLVL.

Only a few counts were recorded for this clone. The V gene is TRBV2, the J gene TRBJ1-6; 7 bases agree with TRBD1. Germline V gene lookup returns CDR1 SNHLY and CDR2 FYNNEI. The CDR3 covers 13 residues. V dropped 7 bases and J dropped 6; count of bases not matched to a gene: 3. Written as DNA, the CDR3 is TGTGCCAGCAAGGGACAGTCTAATTCACCCCTCCACTTT. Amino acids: CASKGQSNSPLHF.

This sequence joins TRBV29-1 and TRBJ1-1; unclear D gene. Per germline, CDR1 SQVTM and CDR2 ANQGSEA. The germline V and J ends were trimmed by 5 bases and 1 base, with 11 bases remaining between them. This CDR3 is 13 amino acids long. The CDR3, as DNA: TGCAGCGTTACGAGGGCCACGAACACTGAAGCTTTCTTT. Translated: CSVTRATNTEAFF.

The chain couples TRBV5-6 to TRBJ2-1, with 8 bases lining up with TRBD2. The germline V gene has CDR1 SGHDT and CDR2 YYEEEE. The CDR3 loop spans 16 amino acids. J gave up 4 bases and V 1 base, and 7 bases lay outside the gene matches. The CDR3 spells CASSLRLAINYNEQFF. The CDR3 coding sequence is TGTGCCAGCAGCTTGAGACTAGCGATAAATTACAATGAGCAGTTCTTC.

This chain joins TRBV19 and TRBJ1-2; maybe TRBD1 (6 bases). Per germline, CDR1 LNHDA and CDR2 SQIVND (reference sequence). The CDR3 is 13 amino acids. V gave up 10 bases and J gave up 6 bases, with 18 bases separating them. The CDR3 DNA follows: TGTGCCACCAACCTGGGAACAGGGAATGGCTACACCTTC. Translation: CATNLGTGNGYTF.

Here the CDR3 reads CASSVGTVGTGELFF. CDR3 nucleotides: TGTGCCAGCAGCGTCGGGACAGTGGGCACCGGGGAGCTGTTTTTT. The chain uses TRBV9 and TRBJ2-2, with 7 positions matching TRBD1. The CDR3 spans 15 residues. With V trimmed by 2 bases and J by 4 bases, 5 bases remained unmatched. Germline V gives CDR1 SGDLS, CDR2 YYNGEE.

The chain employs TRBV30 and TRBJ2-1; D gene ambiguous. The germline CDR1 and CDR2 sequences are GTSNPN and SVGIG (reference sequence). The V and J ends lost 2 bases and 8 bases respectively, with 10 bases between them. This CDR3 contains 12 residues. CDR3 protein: CAWSPVGDEQFF. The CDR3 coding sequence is TGTGCCTGGAGTCCAGTCGGAGATGAGCAGTTCTTC.